Given below is one TCR beta chain in context. This sample is drawn from a study of blood T cell repertoires in COVID-19. Looking at the study overall: Samples of COVID-19 (acute and convalescent) were obtained from the United States, Italy and Spain. From T cells, B-cell-depleted T cells, or PBMCs came the material, which was cDNA or gDNA.

Original processing notes: Estimates of nucleated cell counts were drawn from the amplification of reference gene primers. Assay: immunoSEQ multiplex PCR; the TCRdb copy retains only in-frame clones and omits some. Clonal size and the V and J genes are those of that table, whereas D and trimming came from the DNA. This table has more than 85,000 clones, approximately 83% appearing once. Germline CDR1 reads LNHDA; CDR2 reads SQIVND (reference sequence). Trimming cost V 5 bases and J 10 bases, with 20 bases left between them. This CDR3 has 14 amino acids. The chain has TRBV19 and TRBJ1-1; D possibly corresponds to TRBD1 (6 bases). Sequencing was carried out using peripheral blood. The origin of this receptor is a man in his fifties with acute or convalescent COVID-19. CDR3 region: CASSPRTDLRPAFF. The DNA for the CDR3 is TGTGCCAGTAGTCCCCGGACAGATTTACGACCAGCTTTCTTT.